Following are 7 T cell receptor beta chains from one sample sequenced in a study of blood T cell repertoires in COVID-19. Sequencing used immunoSEQ multiplex PCR; TCRdb keeps in-frame clones, though not all of them. The sample gives 75,000 to 90,000 clones, about 90% of which show up once; around 10% is in the top ten. Sequenced input: peripheral blood. The source is a man aged 80 or over with acute or convalescent COVID-19.

The chain combines TRBV19 with TRBJ2-1; TRBD2 agrees at 13 bases. This CDR3 has 15 residues. Germline CDR1 LNHDA, CDR2 SQIVND (reference sequence). V gave up 7 bases and J gave up 6 bases; unmatched junction bases: 6. CDR3 amino acids: CASTRLAGGPNEQFF. The CDR3 nucleotides read TGTGCCAGTACCAGACTAGCGGGGGGTCCCAATGAGCAGTTCTTC.

This clone was counted once. Other DNA variants within this sample encode the same CDR3. The gene calls are TRBV20-1 and TRBJ1-5; no reliable D call. CDR1 DFQATT and CDR2 SNEGSKA come from the germline V gene (reference sequence). CDR3 length: 11 amino acids. Trimming stripped 3 bases from V and 6 bases from J, with 6 bases between. The CDR3 protein is CSASRGQPQHF. CDR3 in DNA: TGCAGTGCTAGTCGGGGTCAGCCCCAGCATTTT.

This clone was seen more than once but under ten times. The gene calls are TRBV28 and TRBJ2-3; 7 bases match TRBD2. Germline values: CDR1 MDHEN, CDR2 SYDVKM. V gave up 3 bases and J gave up 7 bases; unmatched junction bases: 7. The CDR3 sequence is 14 residues long. In DNA, the CDR3 is TGTGCCAGCAGTTTCTCTGGGAGGGGAAATACGCAGTATTTT. It specifies CASSFSGRGNTQYF.

The V gene is TRBV9, the J gene TRBJ2-3; TRBD2 matches at 7 bases. This CDR3 has 16 amino acids. Germline-derived CDR1 and CDR2 are SGDLS and YYNGEE. V was pared by 5 bases and J by 0 bases, with 9 bases of the junction left unmatched. Here the CDR3 reads CASSPPGLTSTDTQYF. CDR3 bases: TGTGCCAGCAGTCCACCGGGACTAACGAGCACAGATACGCAGTATTTT.

This clone turned up a few times. V gene TRBV5-1 combines with J gene TRBJ1-4; 9 bases align to TRBD1. V lost 0 bases and J lost 6; bases outside the gene matches: 18. This CDR3 region has 20 residues. The V gene's germline CDR1 is SGHRS and CDR2 YFSETQ. The CDR3 here is CASSLVAPGQGVEGYEKLFF. The CDR3 region has the DNA TGCGCCAGCAGCTTGGTAGCCCCGGGACAGGGCGTCGAGGGATATGAAAAACTGTTTTTT.

V is TRBV6-2 or TRBV6-3 and J is TRBJ2-5, with TRBD2 identical over 9 bases. The V gene's germline CDR1 is MNHEY and CDR2 SVGEGT. With 1 base clipped from V and 0 bases from J, the junction kept 9 bases outside the gene matches. The CDR3 runs 18 residues. This CDR3 is CASSYYLKLAGDQETQYF. CDR3 nucleotides: TGTGCCAGCAGTTACTATTTAAAACTAGCGGGTGACCAAGAGACCCAGTACTTC.

CDR3 in DNA: TGCGCCAGCAGCGGGGACAGTGGTTTTAATTCACCCCTCCACTTT. This sequence encodes CASSGDSGFNSPLHF. The chain is built from TRBV5-1 and TRBJ1-6; 7 bases map to TRBD1. The ends lost 4 bases at V and 6 bases at J; junction bases unmatched: 7. CDR1 and CDR2 (germline): SGHRS, YFSETQ. This CDR3 spans 15 amino acids.